These 23 T cell receptor beta chains share one sample of origin, sequenced in a study of CD8 T cells in Susac syndrome. RNA totalling about 0.45 to 1 ug underwent reverse transcription with random hexamers. From the immunoSEQ multiplex PCR reads, TCRdb called clonotypes with MiXCR, one entry per CDR3 protein. The sample has 200,000 or so distinct CDR3 sequences, more than 90% seen once. Sample: CD4+ T cells from PBMCs. Every receptor here comes from a human donor with multiple sclerosis.

This rearrangement joins TRBV12-3 or TRBV12-4 to TRBJ1-1; D possibly corresponds to TRBD1 (6 bases). This CDR3 has 13 amino acids. Trimming stripped 6 bases from V and 5 bases from J, with 13 bases between. CDR3 loop: CASSLTGITEAFF. The CDR3 nucleotides read TGTGCCAGCAGCCTCACAGGGATTACTGAAGCTTTCTTT.

The chain recombines TRBV19 with TRBJ1-5; the D is unclear. The CDR3 loop spans 14 amino acids. V lost 3 bases to trimming and J lost 7 bases, with 13 bases between them. Per germline, CDR1 LNHDA and CDR2 SQIVND (reference sequence). This CDR3 is CASSITGGGQPQHF. Written as DNA, the CDR3 is TGTGCCAGTAGTATTACTGGAGGTGGACAGCCCCAGCATTTT.

This rearrangement joins TRBV3-1 to TRBJ2-2; TRBD2 might be the D (6 bases). The CDR3 extends over 14 amino acids. Trimming left V 3 bases short and J 7 bases short, with 12 bases between. Germline CDR1 LGHDT, CDR2 YNNKEL (reference sequence). The CDR3 region has the DNA TGTGCCAGCAGCCAGAGGCGGGATGGCGGGGAGCTGTTTTTT. This translates into CASSQRRDGGELFF.

The V call is TRBV20-1, the J call TRBJ1-2; possibly TRBD1 for D (5 bases). CDR3 length: 13 amino acids. The V gene's germline CDR1 is DFQATT and CDR2 SNEGSKA (reference sequence). Deletions cut 5 bases from V and 0 bases from J, with 10 bases between. CDR3 bases: TGCAGTGCTCCAGGGTGGACTAACTATGGCTACACCTTC. This codes for CSAPGWTNYGYTF.

The V gene is TRBV29-1, the J gene TRBJ1-1; D remains unclear. Trimming took 6 bases from V and 3 from J, leaving 8 bases between them. Germline CDR1 and CDR2: SQVTM and ANQGSEA. CDR3 size: 11 residues. CDR3 in amino acids: CSVARDTEAFF. The CDR3, as DNA: TGCAGCGTCGCCCGGGACACTGAAGCTTTCTTT.

The rearrangement uses TRBV29-1 and TRBJ2-3; no clear D gene. V was pared by 1 base and J by 0 bases, with 8 bases between. The CDR3 sequence is 14 residues long. Germline CDR1 is SQVTM and CDR2 is ANQGSEA. The CDR3 protein is CSVEGRVSTDTQYF. The CDR3 DNA sequence: TGCAGCGTTGAAGGAAGGGTTAGCACAGATACGCAGTATTTT.

The chain uses TRBV2 and TRBJ2-1; D is perhaps TRBD2 (5 bases). The germline gives CDR1 SNHLY, CDR2 FYNNEI. Deletions cut 8 bases from V and 4 bases from J, with 9 bases between. This CDR3 is 12 amino acids long. This CDR3 is CASRGGYNEQFF. The CDR3 bases are TGTGCCAGCCGGGGTGGATACAATGAGCAGTTCTTC. Filled out from reference TRBV2 and TRBJ2-1, the complete variable domain reads EPEVTQTPSHQVTQMGQEVILRCVPISNHLYFYWYRQILGQKVEFLVSFYNNEISEKSEIFDDQFSVERPDGSNFTLKIRSTKLEDSAMYFCASRGGYNEQFFGPGTRLTVL.

V and J are TRBV29-1 and TRBJ2-3, with no clear D. The CDR3 length is 14 residues. The germline CDR1 and CDR2 sequences are SQVTM and ANQGSEA. The V gene lost 4 bases and the J gene lost 5 bases, with 16 bases spanning the gap. This chain's CDR3 is CSVVALPREDTQYF. The CDR3 bases are TGCAGCGTTGTGGCCCTACCTAGAGAAGATACGCAGTATTTT.

The rearrangement uses TRBV7-9 and TRBJ2-7; D gene uncertain. Germline-derived CDR1 and CDR2 are SEHNR and FQNEAQ (reference sequence). The length of the CDR3 is 11 residues. Trimming cost V 4 bases and J 4 bases, with 5 bases left between them. CDR3 loop: CASSSQYEQYF. CDR3 nucleotides: TGTGCCAGCAGCTCGCAATACGAGCAGTACTTC.

This chain connects TRBV20-1 to TRBJ1-2; 7 bases map to TRBD1. CDR3 length equals 12 residues. CDR1 is DFQATT, CDR2 SNEGSKA, per germline (reference sequence). Unmatched junction bases numbered 4, after V lost 5 bases and J lost 4 bases. The CDR3 nucleotides are TGCAGTGCTGGGACAGATCCCTATGGCTACACCTTC. It codes for CSAGTDPYGYTF.

The chain couples TRBV5-1 to TRBJ2-1; D call uncertain. The CDR3 covers 13 residues. CDR1 and CDR2 (germline): SGHRS, YFSETQ. The germline V and J ends were trimmed by 0 bases and 12 bases, with 13 bases remaining between them. The CDR3 protein is CASSLDLGGRQFF. The CDR3 DNA is TGCGCCAGCAGCTTGGATCTGGGTGGACGGCAGTTCTTC. Drawing the rest from reference TRBV5-1 and TRBJ2-1, the complete variable domain is KAGVTQTPRYLIKTRGQQVTLSCSPISGHRSVSWYQQTPGQGLQFLFEYFSETQRNKGNFPGRFSGRQFSNSRSEMNVSTLELGDSALYLCASSLDLGGRQFFGPGTRLTVL.

The V and J genes are TRBV29-1 and TRBJ2-3; D is ambiguous. The CDR3 contains 13 residues. V was cut by 1 base and J by 8 bases, with 13 bases left in between. Germline CDR1 and CDR2: SQVTM and ANQGSEA. The CDR3 bases are TGCAGCGTTGAAGGCGAGGTAGTAGGTACGCAGTATTTT. The encoded protein is CSVEGEVVGTQYF.

The chain uses TRBV11-1 and TRBJ2-7; the match to TRBD2 covers 8 bases. Germline loops: CDR1 SGHAT, CDR2 FQDESV (reference sequence). The CDR3 loop spans 15 amino acids. V lost 5 bases and J lost 6; bases outside the gene matches: 12. The CDR3 region is CASSHEPGLEREQYF. CDR3 DNA sequence: TGTGCCAGCAGCCACGAGCCGGGACTAGAGCGCGAGCAGTACTTC.

The CDR3 protein is CASRRQNANTGELFF. The CDR3 DNA reads as TGTGCCAGCAGGCGACAGAACGCGAACACCGGGGAGCTGTTTTTT. This rearrangement joins TRBV7-9 to TRBJ2-2; TRBD1 might be the D (5 bases). CDR1 is SEHNR, CDR2 FQNEAQ, per germline (reference sequence). The CDR3 sequence is 15 residues long. V lost 6 bases and J lost 0, with 11 bases in between.

The chain employs TRBV30 and TRBJ2-2; D might be TRBD2 (6 bases). Per germline, CDR1 GTSNPN and CDR2 SVGIG (reference sequence). The CDR3 is made up of 15 amino acids. Between the trimmed V and J ends, which lost 5 bases and 4 bases, there was a span of 17 bases. CDR3 protein: CAWATGTGGTGELFF. Written as DNA, the CDR3 is TGTGCCTGGGCCACCGGGACTGGAGGCACCGGGGAGCTGTTTTTT.

This clonotype was seen only once. The chain is built from TRBV7-9 and TRBJ2-3; a weak D match, TRBD2 (6 bases). The CDR3 runs to 14 residues. Germline V CDR1 and CDR2: SEHNR, FQNEAQ (reference sequence). Trimming shortened V by 2 bases and J by 6 bases, and 12 bases separated the two germline ends. CDR3 coding DNA: TGTGCCAGCAGCTTATATCCGGGAGCCGATACGCAGTATTTT. The encoded protein is CASSLYPGADTQYF.

This chain connects TRBV5-1 to TRBJ2-7, with 9 bases that match TRBD1. CDR1 is SGHRS, CDR2 YFSETQ, per germline. This CDR3 has 15 residues. V gave up 0 bases and J gave up 4 bases; unmatched junction bases: 5. The CDR3 here is CASSLAAGQGYEQYF. CDR3 bases: TGCGCCAGCAGCTTGGCTGCGGGACAGGGATACGAGCAGTACTTC.

V gene TRBV5-6 combines with J gene TRBJ2-5; 9 nucleotides agree with TRBD1. Losses at the gene ends were 4 bases for V and 8 bases for J; bases not matched to a gene: 9. The CDR3 is 14 amino acids. The germline gives CDR1 SGHDT, CDR2 YYEEEE. The CDR3 coding sequence is TGTGCCAGCAGCGGAGACAGGGGGTTTGAAACCCAGTACTTC. It translates to CASSGDRGFETQYF.

The chain links TRBV20-1 to TRBJ2-7, with unresolved D. Germline CDR1 reads DFQATT; CDR2 reads SNEGSKA (reference sequence). V lost 3 bases and J lost 5, with 23 bases in between. The CDR3 has 16 residues. DNA for the CDR3: TGCAGTGCTAGTGCCGGTATCTGGATCGCTGACGACGAGCAGTACTTC. Translated, it gives CSASAGIWIADDEQYF.

The chain is built from TRBV2 and TRBJ2-2; 7 bases match TRBD1. The V gene end was trimmed by 8 bases and the J gene end by 4 bases; junction bases not matched to a gene: 4. Germline V gene lookup returns CDR1 SNHLY and CDR2 FYNNEI. The CDR3 is made up of 13 amino acids. The CDR3 coding sequence is TGTGCCAGCGAGGACAGGTCCACCGGGGAGCTGTTTTTT. Translation: CASEDRSTGELFF.

This chain joins TRBV7-9 and TRBJ2-7; no clear D gene. The CDR3 totals 13 residues. Germline lookup yields CDR1 SEHNR and CDR2 FQNEAQ (reference sequence). Between the trimmed V and J ends, which lost 4 bases and 3 bases, there was a span of 10 bases. As DNA, the CDR3 is TGTGCCAGCAGCTCCCCCGCGGTCTACGAGCAGTACTTC. Translated, it gives CASSSPAVYEQYF. Based on the CDR3 plus reference TRBV7-9 and TRBJ2-7, the full variable domain is DTGVSQNPRHKITKRGQNVTFRCDPISEHNRLYWYRQTLGQGPEFLTYFQNEAQLEKSRLLSDRFSAERPKGSFSTLEIQRTEQGDSAMYLCASSSPAVYEQYFGPGTRLTVT.

This rearrangement joins TRBV24-1 to TRBJ2-1; D is unresolved. The V and J ends lost 3 bases and 0 bases respectively, with 11 bases between them. The CDR3 is 16 residues long. Germline V gene sequence: CDR1 KGHDR, CDR2 SFDVKD. Here the CDR3 DNA reads TGTGCCACCAGTGATCCCCAAGCGAGCTCCTACAATGAGCAGTTCTTC. Encoded protein: CATSDPQASSYNEQFF.

The V gene is TRBV18, the J gene TRBJ2-7; D is perhaps TRBD2 (6 bases). CDR1 is KGHSH, CDR2 LQKENI, per germline. Deletions cut 4 bases from V and 4 bases from J, with 14 bases between. The CDR3 totals 14 residues. CDR3 bases: TGTGCCAGCTCACTAGCCGGGACTCAATACGAGCAGTACTTC. The encoded protein is CASSLAGTQYEQYF.